This T cell receptor beta chain came from a study of response to subunit inactivated influenza vaccine. This clonotype was counted only a few times. Its antigen is not known. In TCRdb, the RT-PCR reads were re-called with MiXCR into one record per CDR3 protein. The profile covers more than 700,000 distinct CDR3 sequences, with approximately 22% appearing a single time and around 9.6% taken by the ten largest. Study-wide results and caveats: Few new T cells, the authors suggested, are recruited by each seasonal influenza vaccination.

V lost 5 bases and J lost 4; bases outside the gene matches: 13. Germline-derived CDR1 and CDR2 are SGHTA and FQGNSA. This CDR3 comprises 17 residues. This chain links TRBV7-2 with TRBJ2-3, with 9 bases lining up with TRBD2. The sample was PBMCs from blood, taken less than 6 days after vaccination. The TCR comes from a man between 50 and 59 years old who received an inactivated influenza vaccine. The CDR3, as DNA: TGTGCCAGCAGCCTCACCGGATCTAGCGGGATGGCAGATACGCAGTATTTT. Translated, it gives CASSLTGSSGMADTQYF.